Below, 9 T cell receptor beta chains from the same sample are listed, as sequenced in a study of blood T cell repertoires in COVID-19. TCRdb keeps only in-frame clones here, not all; method: immunoSEQ multiplex PCR. The profile shows more than 150,000 clones, 60% to 80% of them singletons. Sequencing was done on a sample of peripheral blood. The receptors originated from a woman between 65 and 79 years old with acute or convalescent COVID-19.

The gene calls are TRBV2 and TRBJ1-3; D is undetermined. The V end lost 7 bases, the J end lost 2 bases, and 9 bases lay between the germline ends. The CDR3 loop spans 13 amino acids. Germline V gives CDR1 SNHLY, CDR2 FYNNEI. For the CDR3, the DNA is TGTGCCAGCACCCGCGCAACTGGAAACACCATATATTTT. This translates into CASTRATGNTIYF.

This chain joins TRBV27 and TRBJ2-7; possibly TRBD1 for D (5 bases). V was clipped by 2 bases and J by 5 bases, with 16 bases between them. The CDR3 totals 15 residues. Germline CDR1 is MNHEY and CDR2 is SMNVEV (reference sequence). The CDR3 reads CASSLPGLGRHEQYF. In DNA, the CDR3 is TGTGCCAGCAGTTTACCAGGGCTTGGGCGTCACGAGCAGTACTTC.

This chain joins TRBV27 and TRBJ1-2, with 11 bases matching TRBD1. The CDR3 totals 14 residues. V dropped 3 bases and J dropped 5; count of bases not matched to a gene: 2. In germline, CDR1 is MNHEY, CDR2 SMNVEV (reference sequence). The CDR3 bases are TGTGCCAGCAGTTTGGGACAGGGGGAATATGGCTACACCTTC. Its protein product is CASSLGQGEYGYTF.

The CDR3 sequence is CASTIWTGGKNEQFF. The DNA for the CDR3 is TGTGCCAGTACAATCTGGACAGGGGGGAAGAATGAGCAGTTCTTC. This chain links TRBV19 with TRBJ2-1, with 10 positions matching TRBD1. Germline lookup yields CDR1 LNHDA and CDR2 SQIVND (reference sequence). The CDR3 is made up of 15 amino acids. J gave up 7 bases and V 7 bases, and 10 bases lay outside the gene matches.

The chain uses TRBV19 and TRBJ1-2; 9 positions agree with TRBD1. V lost 3 bases and J lost 8; bases outside the gene matches: 13. Germline loops: CDR1 LNHDA, CDR2 SQIVND (reference sequence). This CDR3 has 16 amino acids. CDR3 coding DNA: TGTGCCAGTAGTATTGTCGCCGGGACAGGGATACGGGGCTACACCTTC. Residues: CASSIVAGTGIRGYTF.

This chain links TRBV18 with TRBJ1-1, with TRBD1 matching 8 bases. The germline gives CDR1 KGHSH, CDR2 LQKENI. CDR3 length equals 16 residues. J was trimmed by 0 bases and V by 2 bases; bases with no gene match: 5. The CDR3 here is CASSPFDRGMNTEAFF. CDR3 sequence (DNA): TGTGCCAGCTCACCATTCGACAGGGGCATGAACACTGAAGCTTTCTTT.

The rearrangement uses TRBV7-2 and TRBJ2-1, with D unresolved. Trimming took 6 bases from V and 4 from J, leaving 10 bases between them. The CDR3 runs to 13 residues. Germline loops: CDR1 SGHTA, CDR2 FQGNSA. In nucleotides, the CDR3 is TGTGCCAGCAGGTCTGACAATTACAATGAGCAGTTCTTC. Its protein product is CASRSDNYNEQFF.

The rearrangement joins TRBV5-5 to TRBJ1-1; 7 nucleotides align to TRBD1. The CDR3 extends over 16 amino acids. CDR1 is SGHKS, CDR2 YYEKEE, per germline (reference sequence). The junction had 5 bases not matched to a gene; V was cut back by 0 bases and J by 0 bases. The CDR3 nucleotides are TGTGCCAGCAGCTTGGCCTTCCAGGGGGTGAACACTGAAGCTTTCTTT. It specifies CASSLAFQGVNTEAFF. Based on the CDR3 plus reference TRBV5-5 and TRBJ1-1, the full variable domain is DAGVTQSPTHLIKTRGQQVTLRCSPISGHKSVSWYQQVLGQGPQFIFQYYEKEERGRGNFPDRFSARQFPNYSSELNVNALLLGDSALYLCASSLAFQGVNTEAFFGQGTRLTVV.

A few counts support this clone. The CDR3 bases are TGTGCCAGCGAGTACCCGGGGGACTACGAGCAGTACTTC. Its protein is CASEYPGDYEQYF. The chain combines TRBV2 with TRBJ2-7; perhaps TRBD2 as D (6 bases). CDR3 size: 13 residues. V lost 8 bases, J lost 3 bases, and 14 bases lay in between. Germline CDR1 reads SNHLY; CDR2 reads FYNNEI.